The entry below gives a single T cell receptor beta chain sequence along with its context. What it recognizes is unknown. The V gene lost 5 bases and the J gene lost 0 bases, with 11 bases spanning the gap. There are 14 residues in the CDR3. Germline V gene sequence: CDR1 MNHEY, CDR2 SMNVEV (reference sequence). These data come from a study of shared clonotypes between healthy human individuals. Per the authors' pipeline: Because ImmunoSEQ provided only junction sequences with no quality scores, the filtering differed. Only in-frame clones appear in the TCRdb table, and some are missing; sequencing was by immunoSEQ multiplex PCR. V and J calls and clone size come straight from that table; D and trimming were deduced from the DNA. The sample lists more than 1.2 million clones, approximately 98.5% seen once, with about 0.4% in the top ten. General study results and limits: Sequencing depth was expected to affect clonotype sharing among donors.

The J gene is TRBJ2-7, the V gene TRBV27; either TRBD1 or TRBD2 may supply D (5 bases each). The material sequenced was naive CD4+ T cells sorted from blood. Subset here: CD45RA+ positively selected. The source of this sequence is a man aged 30 to 45 in good health. The CDR3 bases are TGTGCCAGCAGTAGATCCGGGGCCTCCTACGAGCAGTACTTC. Translating it yields CASSRSGASYEQYF.